This T cell receptor (beta chain) derives from a study of shared clonotypes between healthy human individuals. Points from the study as a whole: Clonotypes which were not shared had lower generation probabilities than clonotypes that all four donors shared.

About this clone: What it recognizes is unknown.

In germline, CDR1 is MDHEN, CDR2 SYDVKM. The V and J ends lost 5 bases and 7 bases, in that order; junction bases with no gene match: 12. This CDR3 spans 15 amino acids. As handled by the study authors: Junction-only immunoSEQ sequences carried no quality scores, so filtering differed. The assay was immunoSEQ multiplex PCR, and TCRdb's table has in-frame clones only and misses some. That table supplies the V and J calls and clone size; D and trimming were determined from the DNA. The table lists about 680,000 clones, roughly 72% of them singletons. Sequencing input: memory CD4+ T cells sorted from blood. Stated subset: CD45RA-negative fraction. The receptor comes from a woman aged 25 to 39 in good health. The chain employs TRBV28 and TRBJ2-7; 9 bases are a match to TRBD1. The CDR3 nucleotides are TGTGCCAGCAGTCCGGCGGGACAGGGAGTTATAGAGCAGTACTTC. This translates into CASSPAGQGVIEQYF.